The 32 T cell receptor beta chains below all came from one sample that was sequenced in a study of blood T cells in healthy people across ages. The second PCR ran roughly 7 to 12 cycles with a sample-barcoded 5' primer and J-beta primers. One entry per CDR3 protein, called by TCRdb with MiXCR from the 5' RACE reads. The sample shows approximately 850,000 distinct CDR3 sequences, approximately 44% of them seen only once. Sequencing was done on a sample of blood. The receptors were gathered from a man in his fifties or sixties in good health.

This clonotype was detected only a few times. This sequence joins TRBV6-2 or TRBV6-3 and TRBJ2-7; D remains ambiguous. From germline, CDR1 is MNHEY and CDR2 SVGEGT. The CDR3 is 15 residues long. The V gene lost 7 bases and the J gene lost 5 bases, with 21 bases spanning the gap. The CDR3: CASKIFRASGHEQYF. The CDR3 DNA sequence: TGTGCCAGCAAAATTTTCCGTGCATCGGGTCACGAGCAGTACTTC.

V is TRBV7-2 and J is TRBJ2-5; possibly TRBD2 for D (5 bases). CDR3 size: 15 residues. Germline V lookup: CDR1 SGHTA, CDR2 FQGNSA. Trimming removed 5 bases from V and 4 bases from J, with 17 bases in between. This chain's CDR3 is CASSPTRVVRETQYF. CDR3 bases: TGTGCCAGCAGCCCAACTAGAGTAGTAAGAGAGACCCAGTACTTC.

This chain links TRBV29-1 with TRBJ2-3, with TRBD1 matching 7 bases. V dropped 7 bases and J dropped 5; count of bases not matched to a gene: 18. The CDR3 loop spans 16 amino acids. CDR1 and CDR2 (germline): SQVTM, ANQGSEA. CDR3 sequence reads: CSGVLQGHGAGDTQYF. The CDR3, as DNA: TGCAGCGGCGTCCTACAGGGGCACGGGGCGGGAGATACGCAGTATTTT.

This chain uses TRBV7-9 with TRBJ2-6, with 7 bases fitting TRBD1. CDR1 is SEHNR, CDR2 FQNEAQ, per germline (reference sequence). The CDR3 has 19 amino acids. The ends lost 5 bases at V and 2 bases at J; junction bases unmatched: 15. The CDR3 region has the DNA TGTGCCAGCAGCCCCTCTTTCTCAAGGGGGCTGGCTGGGGCCAACGTCCTGACTTTC. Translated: CASSPSFSRGLAGANVLTF. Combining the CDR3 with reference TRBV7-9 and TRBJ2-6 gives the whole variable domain DTGVSQNPRHKITKRGQNVTFRCDPISEHNRLYWYRQTLGQGPEFLTYFQNEAQLEKSRLLSDRFSAERPKGSFSTLEIQRTEQGDSAMYLCASSPSFSRGLAGANVLTFGAGSRLTVL.

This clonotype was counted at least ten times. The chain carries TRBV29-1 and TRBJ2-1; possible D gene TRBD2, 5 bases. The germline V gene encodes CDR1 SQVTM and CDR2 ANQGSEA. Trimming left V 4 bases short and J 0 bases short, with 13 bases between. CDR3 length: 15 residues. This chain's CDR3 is CSVGFLGSSYNEQFF. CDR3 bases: TGCAGCGTTGGATTCTTGGGGAGCTCCTACAATGAGCAGTTCTTC.

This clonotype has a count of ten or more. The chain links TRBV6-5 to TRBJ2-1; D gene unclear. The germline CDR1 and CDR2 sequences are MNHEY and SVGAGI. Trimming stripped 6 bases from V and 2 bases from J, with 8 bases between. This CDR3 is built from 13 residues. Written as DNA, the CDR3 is TGTGCCAGCAGCCTTGGGACCTACAATGAGCAGTTCTTC. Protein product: CASSLGTYNEQFF.

CDR3 coding DNA: TGTGCCAGCAGCCAGCCCAGCCGTACGCAGTATTTT. Translated, it gives CASSQPSRTQYF. The chain is built from TRBV14 and TRBJ2-3; D gene uncertain. Trimming took 3 bases from V and 8 from J, leaving 9 bases between them. This CDR3 is built from 12 residues. Germline CDR1 reads SGHDN; CDR2 reads FVKESK.

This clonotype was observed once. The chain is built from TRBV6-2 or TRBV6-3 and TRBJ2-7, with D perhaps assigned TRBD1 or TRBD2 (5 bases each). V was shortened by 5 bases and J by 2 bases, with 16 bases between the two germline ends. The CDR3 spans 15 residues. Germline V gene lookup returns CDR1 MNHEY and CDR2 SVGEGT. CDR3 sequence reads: CASSPMVRGAYEQYF. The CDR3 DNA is TGTGCCAGCAGTCCAATGGTCCGAGGGGCCTACGAGCAGTACTTC.

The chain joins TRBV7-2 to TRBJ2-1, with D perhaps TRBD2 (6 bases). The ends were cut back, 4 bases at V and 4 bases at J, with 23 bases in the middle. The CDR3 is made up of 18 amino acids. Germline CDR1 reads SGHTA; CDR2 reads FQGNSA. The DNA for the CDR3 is TGTGCCAGCAGCTCGCCACAAGGTGGGGCGGGGCGATACAATGAGCAGTTCTTC. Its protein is CASSSPQGGAGRYNEQFF.

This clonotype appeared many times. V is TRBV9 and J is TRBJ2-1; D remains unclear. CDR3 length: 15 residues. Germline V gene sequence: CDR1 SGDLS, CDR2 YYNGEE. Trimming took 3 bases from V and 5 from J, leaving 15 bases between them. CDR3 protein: CASSGIQKGNNEQFF. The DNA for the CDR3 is TGTGCCAGCAGCGGAATACAAAAGGGAAACAATGAGCAGTTCTTC.

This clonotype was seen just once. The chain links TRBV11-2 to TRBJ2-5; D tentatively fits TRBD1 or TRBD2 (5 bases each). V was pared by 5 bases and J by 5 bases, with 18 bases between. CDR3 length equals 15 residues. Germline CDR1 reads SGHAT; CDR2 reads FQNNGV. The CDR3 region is CASSRGRVLAETQYF. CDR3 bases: TGTGCCAGCAGCCGAGGCAGGGTTTTAGCGGAGACCCAGTACTTC.

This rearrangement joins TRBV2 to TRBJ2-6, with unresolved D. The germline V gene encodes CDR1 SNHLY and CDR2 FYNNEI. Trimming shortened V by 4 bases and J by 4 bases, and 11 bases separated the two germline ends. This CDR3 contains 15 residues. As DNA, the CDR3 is TGTGCCAGCAGTGTGGGCAGTTTAGGGGCCAACGTCCTGACTTTC. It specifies CASSVGSLGANVLTF.

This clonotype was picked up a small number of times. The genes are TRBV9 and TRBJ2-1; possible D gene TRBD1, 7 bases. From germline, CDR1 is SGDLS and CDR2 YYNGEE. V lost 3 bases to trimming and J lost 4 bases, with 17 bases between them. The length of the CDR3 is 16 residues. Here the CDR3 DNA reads TGTGCCAGCAGCGCCCTTGGAGGGGGCACTTACAATGAGCAGTTCTTC. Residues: CASSALGGGTYNEQFF.

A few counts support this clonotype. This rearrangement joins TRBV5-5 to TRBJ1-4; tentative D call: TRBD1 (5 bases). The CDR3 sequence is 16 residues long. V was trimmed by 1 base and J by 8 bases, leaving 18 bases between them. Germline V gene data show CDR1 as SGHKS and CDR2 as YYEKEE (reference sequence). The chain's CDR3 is CASSLPVGVVGEKLFF. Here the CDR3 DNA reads TGTGCCAGCAGCTTGCCCGTGGGGGTGGTAGGAGAAAAACTGTTTTTT. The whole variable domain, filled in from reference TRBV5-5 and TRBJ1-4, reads DAGVTQSPTHLIKTRGQQVTLRCSPISGHKSVSWYQQVLGQGPQFIFQYYEKEERGRGNFPDRFSARQFPNYSSELNVNALLLGDSALYLCASSLPVGVVGEKLFFGSGTQLSVL.

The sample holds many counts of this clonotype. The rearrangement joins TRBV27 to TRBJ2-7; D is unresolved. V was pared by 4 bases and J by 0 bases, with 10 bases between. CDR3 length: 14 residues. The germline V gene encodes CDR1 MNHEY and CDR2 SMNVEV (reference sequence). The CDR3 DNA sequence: TGTGCCAGCAGTTCAAGCCTCGGCTCCTACGAGCAGTACTTC. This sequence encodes CASSSSLGSYEQYF.

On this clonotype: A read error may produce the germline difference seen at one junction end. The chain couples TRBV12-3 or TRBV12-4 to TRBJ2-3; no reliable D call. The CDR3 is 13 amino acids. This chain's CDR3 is CASSLGLADTEYF. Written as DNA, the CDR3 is TGTGCCAGCAGTTTAGGGCTCGCAGATACGGAGTATTTT.

CDR3 residues: CASSNTDRGFPGELFF. The CDR3 DNA sequence: TGTGCCAGCAGCAATACAGACAGGGGGTTCCCCGGGGAGCTGTTTTTT. V usage is TRBV7-9 and J usage is TRBJ2-2; TRBD1 matches at 9 bases. V was clipped by 5 bases and J by 6 bases; unmatched bases: 10. The CDR3 totals 16 residues. The germline V gene encodes CDR1 SEHNR and CDR2 FQNEAQ (reference sequence).

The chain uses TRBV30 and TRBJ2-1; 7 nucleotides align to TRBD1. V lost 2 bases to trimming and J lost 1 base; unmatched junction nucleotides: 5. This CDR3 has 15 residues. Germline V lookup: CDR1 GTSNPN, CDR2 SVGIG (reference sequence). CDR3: CAWSIGTASYNEQFF. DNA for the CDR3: TGTGCCTGGAGTATCGGGACAGCTTCCTACAATGAGCAGTTCTTC.

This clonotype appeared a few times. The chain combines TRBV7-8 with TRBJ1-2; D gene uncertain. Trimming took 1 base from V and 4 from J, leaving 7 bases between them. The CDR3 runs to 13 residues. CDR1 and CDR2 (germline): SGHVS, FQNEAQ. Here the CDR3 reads CASSLGVTYGYTF. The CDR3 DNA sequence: TGTGCCAGCAGCTTAGGCGTGACCTATGGCTACACCTTC.

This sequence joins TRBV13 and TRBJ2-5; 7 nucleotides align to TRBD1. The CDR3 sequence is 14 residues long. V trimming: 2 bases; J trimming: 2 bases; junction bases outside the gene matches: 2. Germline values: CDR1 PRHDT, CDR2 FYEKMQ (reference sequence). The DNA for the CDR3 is TGTGCCAGCAGCTTAACAGGGGAACAAGAGACCCAGTACTTC. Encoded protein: CASSLTGEQETQYF.

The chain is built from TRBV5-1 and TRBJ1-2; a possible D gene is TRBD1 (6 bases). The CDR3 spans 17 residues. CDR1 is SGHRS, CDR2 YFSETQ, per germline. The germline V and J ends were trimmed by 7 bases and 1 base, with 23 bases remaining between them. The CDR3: CASRYRDTPVLNYGYTF. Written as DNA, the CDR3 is TGCGCCAGCCGTTACAGGGATACCCCCGTTCTTAACTATGGCTACACCTTC.

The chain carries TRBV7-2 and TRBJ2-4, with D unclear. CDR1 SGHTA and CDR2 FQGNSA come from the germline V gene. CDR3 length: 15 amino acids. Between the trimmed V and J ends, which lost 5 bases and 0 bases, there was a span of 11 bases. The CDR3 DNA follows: TGTGCCAGCAGCCCCCTCGAGTTAGCCAAAAACATTCAGTACTTC. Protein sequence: CASSPLELAKNIQYF.

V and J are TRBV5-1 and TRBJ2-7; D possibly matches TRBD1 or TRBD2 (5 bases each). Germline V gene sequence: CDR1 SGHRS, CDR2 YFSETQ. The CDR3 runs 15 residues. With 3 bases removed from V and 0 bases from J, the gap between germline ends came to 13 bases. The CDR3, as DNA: TGCGCCAGCAGCTACACCCACGGGGCCTCCTACGAGCAGTACTTC. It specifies CASSYTHGASYEQYF.

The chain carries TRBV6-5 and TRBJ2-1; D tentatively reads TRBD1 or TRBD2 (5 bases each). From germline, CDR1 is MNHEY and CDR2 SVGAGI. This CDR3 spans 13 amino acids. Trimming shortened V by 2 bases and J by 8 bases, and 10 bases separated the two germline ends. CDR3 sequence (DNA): TGTGCCAGCAGTTACCGCTTGGGGGATGAGCAGTTCTTC. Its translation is CASSYRLGDEQFF.

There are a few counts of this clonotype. CDR3 DNA sequence: TGTGCCACCCGACAGGGAAAAGAGACCCAGTACTTC. Amino acid sequence: CATRQGKETQYF. The rearrangement uses TRBV10-3 and TRBJ2-5; TRBD1 aligns across 7 bases. Per germline, CDR1 ENHRY and CDR2 SYGVKD. J lost 3 bases, V lost 10 bases, and 5 bases had no gene match. The CDR3 is made up of 12 amino acids.

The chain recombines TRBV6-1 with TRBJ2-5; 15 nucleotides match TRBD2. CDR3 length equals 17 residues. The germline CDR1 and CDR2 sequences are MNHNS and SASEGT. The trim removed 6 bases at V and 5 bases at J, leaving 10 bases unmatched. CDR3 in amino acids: CASSRGGLAGGPETQYF. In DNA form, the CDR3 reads TGTGCCAGCAGCCGGGGTGGACTAGCGGGGGGGCCGGAGACCCAGTACTTC.

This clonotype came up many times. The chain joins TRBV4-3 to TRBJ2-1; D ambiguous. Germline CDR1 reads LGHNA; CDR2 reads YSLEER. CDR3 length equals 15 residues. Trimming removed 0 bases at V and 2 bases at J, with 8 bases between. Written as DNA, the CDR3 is TGCGCCAGCAGCCAAGACCCAGCCGCCTACAATGAGCAGTTCTTC. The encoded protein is CASSQDPAAYNEQFF.

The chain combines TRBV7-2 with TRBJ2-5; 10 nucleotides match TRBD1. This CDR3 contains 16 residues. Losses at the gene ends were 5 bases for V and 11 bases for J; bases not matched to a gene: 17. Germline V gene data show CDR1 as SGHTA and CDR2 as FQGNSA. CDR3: CASSHRIGTGVEEQYF. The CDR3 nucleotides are TGTGCCAGCAGCCATCGAATCGGGACAGGGGTTGAGGAGCAGTACTTC. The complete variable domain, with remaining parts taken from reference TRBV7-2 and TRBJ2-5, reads GAGVSQSPSNKVTEKGKDVELRCDPISGHTALYWYRQSLGQGLEFLIYFQGNSAPDKSGLPSDRFSAERTGGSVSTLTIQRTQQEDSAVYLCASSHRIGTGVEEQYFGPGTRLLVL.

The CDR3 DNA reads TGTGCCACCTCTTTGCTAGCGGGGGCGGGAGATACGCAGTATTTT. Translating gives CATSLLAGAGDTQYF. This rearrangement joins TRBV10-3 to TRBJ2-3; 10 bases line up with TRBD2. The CDR3 loop spans 15 amino acids. Germline CDR1 and CDR2: ENHRY and SYGVKD. Losses at the gene ends were 10 bases for V and 5 bases for J; bases not matched to a gene: 12.

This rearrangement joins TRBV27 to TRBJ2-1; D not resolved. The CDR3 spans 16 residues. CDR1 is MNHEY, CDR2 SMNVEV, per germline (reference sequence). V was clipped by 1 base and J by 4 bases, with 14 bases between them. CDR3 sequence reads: CASSLYGTEAYNEQFF. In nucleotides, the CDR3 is TGTGCCAGCAGTTTATATGGAACGGAAGCATACAATGAGCAGTTCTTC.

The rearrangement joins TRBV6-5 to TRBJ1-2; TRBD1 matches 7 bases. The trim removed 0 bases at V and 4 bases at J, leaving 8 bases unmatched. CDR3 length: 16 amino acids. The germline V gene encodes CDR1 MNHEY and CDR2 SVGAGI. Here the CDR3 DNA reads TGTGCCAGCAGTTACTCTCTAATGGGACAGCTCTATGGCTACACCTTC. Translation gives CASSYSLMGQLYGYTF.

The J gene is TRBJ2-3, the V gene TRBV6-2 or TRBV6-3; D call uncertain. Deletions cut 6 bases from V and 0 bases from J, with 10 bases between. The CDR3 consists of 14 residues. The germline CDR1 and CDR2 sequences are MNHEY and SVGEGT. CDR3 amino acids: CASSEDGSTDTQYF. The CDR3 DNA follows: TGTGCCAGCAGCGAGGACGGAAGCACAGATACGCAGTATTTT.